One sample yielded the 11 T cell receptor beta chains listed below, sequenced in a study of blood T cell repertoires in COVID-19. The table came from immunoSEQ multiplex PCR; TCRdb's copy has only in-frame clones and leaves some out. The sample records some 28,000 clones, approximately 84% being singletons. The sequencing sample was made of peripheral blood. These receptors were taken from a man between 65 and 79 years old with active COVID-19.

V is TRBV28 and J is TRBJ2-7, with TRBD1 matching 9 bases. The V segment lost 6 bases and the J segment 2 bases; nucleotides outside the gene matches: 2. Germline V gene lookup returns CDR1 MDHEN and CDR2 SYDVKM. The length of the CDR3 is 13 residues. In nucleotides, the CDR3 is TGTGCCAGCAGGCGGACAGGGGCCTACGAGCAGTACTTC. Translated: CASRRTGAYEQYF.

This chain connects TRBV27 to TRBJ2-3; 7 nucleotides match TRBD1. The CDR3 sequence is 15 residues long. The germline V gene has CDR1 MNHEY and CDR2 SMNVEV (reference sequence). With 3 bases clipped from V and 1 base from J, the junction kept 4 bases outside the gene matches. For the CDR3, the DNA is TGTGCCAGCAGTTTCCTAGGGGGCCGCACAGATACGCAGTATTTT. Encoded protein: CASSFLGGRTDTQYF.

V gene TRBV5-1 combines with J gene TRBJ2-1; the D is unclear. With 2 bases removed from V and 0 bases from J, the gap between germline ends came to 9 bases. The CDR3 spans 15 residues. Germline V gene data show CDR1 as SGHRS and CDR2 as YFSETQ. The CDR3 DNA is TGCGCCAGCAGCTTAGACTTGAGCTCCTACAATGAGCAGTTCTTC. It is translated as CASSLDLSSYNEQFF. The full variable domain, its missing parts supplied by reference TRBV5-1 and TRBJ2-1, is KAGVTQTPRYLIKTRGQQVTLSCSPISGHRSVSWYQQTPGQGLQFLFEYFSETQRNKGNFPGRFSGRQFSNSRSEMNVSTLELGDSALYLCASSLDLSSYNEQFFGPGTRLTVL.

CDR3 coding DNA: TGTGCCAGCACGAGGCAGTTCTACGAGCAGTACTTC. Residues: CASTRQFYEQYF. The rearrangement joins TRBV6-5 to TRBJ2-7; D ambiguous. The V gene's germline CDR1 is MNHEY and CDR2 SVGAGI. CDR3 size: 12 residues. Trimming shortened V by 7 bases and J by 3 bases, and 10 bases separated the two germline ends.

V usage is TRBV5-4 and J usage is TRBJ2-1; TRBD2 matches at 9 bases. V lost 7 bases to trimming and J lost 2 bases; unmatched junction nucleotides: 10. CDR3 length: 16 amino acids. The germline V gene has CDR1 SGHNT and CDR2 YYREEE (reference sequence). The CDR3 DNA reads TGTGCCAGCGGCACAGGTAGCGGGGGACCCTACAATGAGCAGTTCTTC. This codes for CASGTGSGGPYNEQFF.

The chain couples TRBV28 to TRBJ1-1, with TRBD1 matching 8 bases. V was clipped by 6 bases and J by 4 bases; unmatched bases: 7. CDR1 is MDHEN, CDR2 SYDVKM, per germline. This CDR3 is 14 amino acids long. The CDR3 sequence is CASSKQGGSTEAFF. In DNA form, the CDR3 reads TGTGCCAGCAGCAAACAGGGGGGGTCCACTGAAGCTTTCTTT.

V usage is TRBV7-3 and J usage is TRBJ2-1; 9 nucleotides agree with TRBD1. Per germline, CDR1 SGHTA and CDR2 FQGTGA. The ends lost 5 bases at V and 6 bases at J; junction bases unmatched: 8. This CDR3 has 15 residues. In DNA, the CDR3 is TGTGCCAGCAGCCCAAATGGACAGGGGTTCAATGAGCAGTTCTTC. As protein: CASSPNGQGFNEQFF. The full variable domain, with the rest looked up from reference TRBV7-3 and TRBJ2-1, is GAGVSQTPSNKVTEKGKYVELRCDPISGHTALYWYRQSLGQGPEFLIYFQGTGAADDSGLPNDRFFAVRPEGSVSTLKIQRTERGDSAVYLCASSPNGQGFNEQFFGPGTRLTVL.

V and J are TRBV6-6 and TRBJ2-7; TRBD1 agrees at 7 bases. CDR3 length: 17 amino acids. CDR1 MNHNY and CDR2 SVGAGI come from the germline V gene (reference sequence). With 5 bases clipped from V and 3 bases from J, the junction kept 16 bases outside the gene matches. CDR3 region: CASSHTYLSGTVYEQYF. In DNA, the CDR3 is TGTGCCAGCAGTCATACATACTTATCCGGGACAGTCTACGAGCAGTACTTC.

CDR3 residues: CATSDSDRGLGETQYF. In nucleotides, the CDR3 is TGTGCCACCAGTGACTCCGACAGGGGGTTGGGAGAGACCCAGTACTTC. The chain uses TRBV24-1 and TRBJ2-5; 9 nucleotides line up with TRBD1. The trim removed 4 bases at V and 4 bases at J, leaving 9 bases unmatched. The CDR3 extends over 16 amino acids. From germline, CDR1 is KGHDR and CDR2 SFDVKD.

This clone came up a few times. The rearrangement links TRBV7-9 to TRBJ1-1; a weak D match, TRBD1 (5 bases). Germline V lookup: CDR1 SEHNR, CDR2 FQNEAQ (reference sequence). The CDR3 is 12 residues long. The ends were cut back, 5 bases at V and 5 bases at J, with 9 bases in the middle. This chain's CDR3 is CASSRAGTEAFF. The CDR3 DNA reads TGTGCCAGCAGCCGTGCAGGGACTGAAGCTTTCTTT.

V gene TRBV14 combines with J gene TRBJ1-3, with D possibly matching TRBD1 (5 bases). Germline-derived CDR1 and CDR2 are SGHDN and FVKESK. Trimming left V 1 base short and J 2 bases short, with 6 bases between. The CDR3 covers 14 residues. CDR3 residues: CASSQGTTGNTIYF. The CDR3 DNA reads TGTGCCAGCAGCCAAGGGACAACTGGAAACACCATATATTTT.